Included here is one T cell receptor (beta chain) sequence, with context. This sample also contains other DNA sequences that code for the same CDR3. Per the germline V gene, CDR1 is SQVTM and CDR2 is ANQGSEA. J was trimmed by 3 bases and V by 7 bases; bases with no gene match: 9. The length of the CDR3 is 14 residues. This sample was included in a study of cytomegalovirus exposure and HLA in healthy donors. Amplification used 60 Vbeta primers and 13 Jbeta primers. Assay used: immunoSEQ multiplex PCR; TCRdb lists only in-frame clones, some missing. The sample records 150,000 or so clones, approximately 81% being singletons.

The sequenced sample was PBMCs. This TCR was sampled from a woman younger than 35 in good health and CMV-seronegative. The rearrangement joins TRBV29-1 to TRBJ1-2, with 9 bases lining up with TRBD1. CDR3 DNA sequence: TGCAGCGCCGTACCTTGGGACAGGGACTATGGCTACACCTTC. It yields the protein CSAVPWDRDYGYTF.